The present entry profiles one T cell receptor (beta chain) with its context. The data derive from a study of shared clonotypes between healthy human individuals. CD45RO-negative, CCR7-selected cells formed the naive CD8 fraction, which excluded terminally differentiated effector memory CD45RA+ cells. Sequenced by immunoSEQ multiplex PCR; TCRdb stores in-frame clones only, minus some. This table holds fewer than 850,000 clones, approximately 96% found once. The CDR3 consists of 15 residues. Germline lookup yields CDR1 SGHNT and CDR2 YYREEE (reference sequence). V shed 0 bases and J shed 3 bases, with 12 bases lying between them.

The chain uses TRBV5-4 and TRBJ1-1, with D unresolved. Sequencing was carried out using naive CD8+ T cells sorted from blood. The receptor was derived from a man aged 30-40 years in good health. CDR3 region: CASSLVAGVDTEAFF. The CDR3 nucleotides read TGTGCCAGCAGCTTGGTCGCAGGCGTTGACACTGAAGCTTTCTTT.